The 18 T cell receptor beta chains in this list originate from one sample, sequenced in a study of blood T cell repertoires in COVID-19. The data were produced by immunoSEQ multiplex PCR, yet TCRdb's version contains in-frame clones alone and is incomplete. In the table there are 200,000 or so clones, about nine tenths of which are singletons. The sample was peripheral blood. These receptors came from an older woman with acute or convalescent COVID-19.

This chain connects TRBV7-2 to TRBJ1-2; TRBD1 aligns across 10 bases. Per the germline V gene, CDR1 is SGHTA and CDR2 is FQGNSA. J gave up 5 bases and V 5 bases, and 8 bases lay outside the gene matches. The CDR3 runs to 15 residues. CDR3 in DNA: TGTGCCAGCAGCCCTCCGACAGGGGGCAGGTATGGCTACACCTTC. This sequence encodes CASSPPTGGRYGYTF. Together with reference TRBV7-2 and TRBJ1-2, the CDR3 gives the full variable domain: GAGVSQSPSNKVTEKGKDVELRCDPISGHTALYWYRQSLGQGLEFLIYFQGNSAPDKSGLPSDRFSAERTGGSVSTLTIQRTQQEDSAVYLCASSPPTGGRYGYTFGSGTRLTVV.

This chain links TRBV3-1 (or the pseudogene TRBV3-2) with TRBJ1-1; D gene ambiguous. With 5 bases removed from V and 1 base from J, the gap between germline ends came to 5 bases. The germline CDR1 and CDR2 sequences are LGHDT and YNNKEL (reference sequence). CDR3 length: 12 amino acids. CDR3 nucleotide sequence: TGTGCCAGCAGCTTTCGGAACACTGAAGCTTTCTTT. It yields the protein CASSFRNTEAFF.

The CDR3 is CASSPDRGQQPQHF. Written as DNA, the CDR3 is TGTGCCAGCTCACCGGACAGGGGGCAGCAGCCCCAGCATTTT. V is TRBV18 and J is TRBJ1-5; 11 bases agree with TRBD1. Germline V gene data show CDR1 as KGHSH and CDR2 as LQKENI. V lost 3 bases to trimming and J lost 7 bases; unmatched junction nucleotides: 2. This CDR3 has 14 residues. The variable domain in full, completed from reference TRBV18 and TRBJ1-5, reads NAGVMQNPRHLVRRRGQEARLRCSPMKGHSHVYWYRQLPEEGLKFMVYLQKENIIDESGMPKERFSAEFPKEGPSILRIQQVVRGDSAAYFCASSPDRGQQPQHFGDGTRLSIL.

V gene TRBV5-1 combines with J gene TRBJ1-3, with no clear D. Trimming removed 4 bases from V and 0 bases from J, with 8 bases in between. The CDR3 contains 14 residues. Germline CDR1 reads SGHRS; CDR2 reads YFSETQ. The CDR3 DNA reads TGCGCCAGCAGCGAAGGGAGCTCTGGAAACACCATATATTTT. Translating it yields CASSEGSSGNTIYF.

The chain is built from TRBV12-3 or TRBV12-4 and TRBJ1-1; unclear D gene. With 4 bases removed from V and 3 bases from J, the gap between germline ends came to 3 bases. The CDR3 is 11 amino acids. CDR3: CASSYYTEAFF. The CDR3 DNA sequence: TGTGCCAGCAGTTACTACACTGAAGCTTTCTTT.

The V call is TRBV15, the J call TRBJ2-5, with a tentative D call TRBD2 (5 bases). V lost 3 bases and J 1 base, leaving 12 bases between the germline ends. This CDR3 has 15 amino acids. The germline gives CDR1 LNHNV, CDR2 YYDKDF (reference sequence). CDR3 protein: CATSRPPGLQETQYF. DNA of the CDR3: TGTGCCACCAGCAGGCCCCCAGGACTCCAAGAGACCCAGTACTTC.

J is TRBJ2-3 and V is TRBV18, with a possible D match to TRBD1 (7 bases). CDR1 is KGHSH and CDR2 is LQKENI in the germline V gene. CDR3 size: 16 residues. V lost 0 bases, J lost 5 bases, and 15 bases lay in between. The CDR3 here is CASSPPTGDGGDTQYF. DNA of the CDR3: TGTGCCAGCTCACCACCCACAGGGGACGGGGGAGATACGCAGTATTTT.

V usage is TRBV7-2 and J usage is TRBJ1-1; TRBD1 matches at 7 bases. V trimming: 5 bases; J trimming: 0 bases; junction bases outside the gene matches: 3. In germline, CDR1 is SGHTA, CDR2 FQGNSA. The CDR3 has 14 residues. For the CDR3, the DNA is TGTGCCAGCAGCCCCGACAGGGTGAACACTGAAGCTTTCTTT. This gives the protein CASSPDRVNTEAFF.

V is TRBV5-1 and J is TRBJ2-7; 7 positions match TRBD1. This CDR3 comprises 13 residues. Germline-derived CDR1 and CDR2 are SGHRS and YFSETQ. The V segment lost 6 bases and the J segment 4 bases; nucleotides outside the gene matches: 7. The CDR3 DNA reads TGCGCCAGCAACGAAGGGGGCAGGTACGAGCAGTACTTC. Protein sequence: CASNEGGRYEQYF. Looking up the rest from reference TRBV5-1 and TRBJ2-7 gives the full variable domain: KAGVTQTPRYLIKTRGQQVTLSCSPISGHRSVSWYQQTPGQGLQFLFEYFSETQRNKGNFPGRFSGRQFSNSRSEMNVSTLELGDSALYLCASNEGGRYEQYFGPGTRLTVT.

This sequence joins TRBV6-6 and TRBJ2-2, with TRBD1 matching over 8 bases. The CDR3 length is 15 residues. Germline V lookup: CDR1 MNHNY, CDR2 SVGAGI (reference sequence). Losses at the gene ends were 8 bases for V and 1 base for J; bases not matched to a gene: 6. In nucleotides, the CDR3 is TGTGCCAGCTTACGGGACAGGCGGAACACCGGGGAGCTGTTTTTT. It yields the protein CASLRDRRNTGELFF.

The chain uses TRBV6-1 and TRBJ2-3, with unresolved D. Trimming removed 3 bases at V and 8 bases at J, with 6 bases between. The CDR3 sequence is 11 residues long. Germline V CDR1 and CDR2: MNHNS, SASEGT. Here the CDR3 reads CASSEPVTQYF. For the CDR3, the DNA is TGTGCCAGCAGTGAGCCGGTTACGCAGTATTTT.

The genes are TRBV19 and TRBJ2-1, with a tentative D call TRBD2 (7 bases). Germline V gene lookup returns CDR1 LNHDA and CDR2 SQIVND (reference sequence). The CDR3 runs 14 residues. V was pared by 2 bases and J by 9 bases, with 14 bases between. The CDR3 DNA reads TGTGCCAGTAGTATACGGGGGGCCGTCGGTGAGCAGTTCTTC. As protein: CASSIRGAVGEQFF. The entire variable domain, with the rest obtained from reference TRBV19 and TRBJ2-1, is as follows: DGGITQSPKYLFRKEGQNVTLSCEQNLNHDAMYWYRQDPGQGLRLIYYSQIVNDFQKGDIAEGYSVSREKKESFPLTVTSAQKNPTAFYLCASSIRGAVGEQFFGPGTRLTVL.

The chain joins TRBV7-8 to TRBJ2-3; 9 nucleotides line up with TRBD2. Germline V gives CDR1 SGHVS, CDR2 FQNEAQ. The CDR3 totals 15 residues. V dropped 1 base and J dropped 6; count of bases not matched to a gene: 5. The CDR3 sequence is CASSLVLAGIDTQYF. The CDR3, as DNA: TGTGCCAGCAGCTTAGTTCTAGCGGGGATTGATACGCAGTATTTT.

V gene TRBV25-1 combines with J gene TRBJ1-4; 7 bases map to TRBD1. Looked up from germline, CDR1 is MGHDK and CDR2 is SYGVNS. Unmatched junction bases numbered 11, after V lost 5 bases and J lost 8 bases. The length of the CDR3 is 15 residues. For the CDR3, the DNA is TGTGCCAGCAGTCCCCAGACAGGGACTAGCGAAAAACTGTTTTTT. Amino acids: CASSPQTGTSEKLFF. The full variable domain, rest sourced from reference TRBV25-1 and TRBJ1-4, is EADIYQTPRYLVIGTGKKITLECSQTMGHDKMYWYQQDPGMELHLIHYSYGVNSTEKGDLSSESTVSRIRTEHFPLTLESARPSHTSQYLCASSPQTGTSEKLFFGSGTQLSVL.

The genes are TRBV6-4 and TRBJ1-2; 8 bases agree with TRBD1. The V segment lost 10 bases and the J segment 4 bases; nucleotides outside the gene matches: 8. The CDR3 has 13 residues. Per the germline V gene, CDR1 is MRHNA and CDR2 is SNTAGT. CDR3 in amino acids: CANQNRGAYGYTF. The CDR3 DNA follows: TGTGCCAACCAGAACAGGGGGGCCTATGGCTACACCTTC.

DNA of the CDR3: TGTGCCAGCACCACGGGAGTGGGGGAGACCCAGTACTTC. Translating it yields CASTTGVGETQYF. V usage is TRBV7-3 and J usage is TRBJ2-5, with D tentatively TRBD2 (6 bases). The V gene's germline CDR1 is SGHTA and CDR2 FQGTGA. CDR3 length: 13 residues. Trimming took off 7 bases at V and 5 bases at J, with 14 bases between the two ends.

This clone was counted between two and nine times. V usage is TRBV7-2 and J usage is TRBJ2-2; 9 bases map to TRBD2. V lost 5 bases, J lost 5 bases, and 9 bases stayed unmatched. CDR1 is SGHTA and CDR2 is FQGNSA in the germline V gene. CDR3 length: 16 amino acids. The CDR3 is CASSPYAGGGTGELFF. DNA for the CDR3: TGTGCCAGCAGCCCGTACGCGGGAGGGGGGACCGGGGAGCTGTTTTTT.

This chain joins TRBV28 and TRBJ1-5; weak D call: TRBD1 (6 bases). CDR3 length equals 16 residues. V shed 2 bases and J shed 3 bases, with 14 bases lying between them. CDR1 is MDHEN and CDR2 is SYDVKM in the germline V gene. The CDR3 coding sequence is TGTGCCAGCAGTTTAGGGGGGGCCCTGCCCAATCAGCCCCAGCATTTT. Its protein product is CASSLGGALPNQPQHF.